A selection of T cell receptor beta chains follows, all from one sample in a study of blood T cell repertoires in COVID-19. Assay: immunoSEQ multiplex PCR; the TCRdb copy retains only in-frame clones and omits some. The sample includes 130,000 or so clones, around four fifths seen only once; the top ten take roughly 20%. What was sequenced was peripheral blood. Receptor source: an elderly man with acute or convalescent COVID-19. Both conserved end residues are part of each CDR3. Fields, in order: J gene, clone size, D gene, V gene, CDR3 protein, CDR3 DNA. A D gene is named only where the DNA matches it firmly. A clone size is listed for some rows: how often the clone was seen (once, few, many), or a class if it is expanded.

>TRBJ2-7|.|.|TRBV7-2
CASSLDWTYEQYF
TGTGCCAGCAGCTTGGACTGGACCTACGAGCAGTACTTC
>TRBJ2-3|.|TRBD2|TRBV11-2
CASRLLERGGRTTDTQYF
TGTGCCAGCAGGCTTCTCGAGCGGGGGGGCCGGACCACAGATACGCAGTATTTT
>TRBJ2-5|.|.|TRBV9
CASSVGAGRETQYF
TGTGCCAGCAGCGTAGGGGCGGGGAGAGAGACCCAGTACTTC
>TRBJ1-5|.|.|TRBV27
CASSFRGAGQPQHF
TGTGCCAGCAGTTTTCGGGGGGCTGGTCAGCCCCAGCATTTT
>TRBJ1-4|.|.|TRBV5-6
CASSLVGGEKLFF
TGTGCCAGCAGCTTGGTTGGCGGGGAAAAACTGTTTTTT
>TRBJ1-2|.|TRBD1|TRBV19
CASSPGQGSRGYTF
TGTGCCAGTAGTCCGGGACAGGGGTCGAGGGGCTACACCTTC
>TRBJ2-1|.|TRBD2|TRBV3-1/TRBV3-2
CASSQDQRGGDEQFF
TGTGCCAGCAGCCAAGACCAGCGGGGGGGAGATGAGCAGTTCTTC
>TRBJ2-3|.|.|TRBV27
CASSRAGGPSTDTQYF
TGTGCCAGCAGTCGAGCCGGGGGGCCTAGCACAGATACGCAGTATTTT
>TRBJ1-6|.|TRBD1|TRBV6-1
CASSEMGQAFDSPLHF
TGTGCCAGCAGTGAGATGGGACAGGCTTTTGATTCACCCCTCCACTTT
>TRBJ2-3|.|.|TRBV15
CATSRALDTQYF
TGTGCCACCAGCAGAGCCCTGGATACGCAGTATTTT
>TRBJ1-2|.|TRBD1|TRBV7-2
CASSLRQGYNRYTF
TGTGCCAGCAGCTTACGACAGGGGTACAATCGTTACACCTTC
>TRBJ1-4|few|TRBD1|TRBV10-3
CAISDTGVVEKLFF
TGTGCCATCAGTGACACAGGGGTGGTCGAAAAACTGTTTTTT
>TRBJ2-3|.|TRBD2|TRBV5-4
CASSLEIGRADTQYF
TGTGCCAGCAGCTTGGAAATTGGGAGGGCAGATACGCAGTATTTT
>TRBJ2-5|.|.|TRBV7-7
CASSLQGIEETQYF
TGTGCCAGCAGTTTGCAGGGTATCGAAGAGACCCAGTACTTC
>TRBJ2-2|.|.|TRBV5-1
CASSLGGLALAGKSGELFF
TGCGCCAGCAGCTTGGGGGGCTTGGCGCTGGCAGGAAAGTCCGGGGAGCTGTTTTTT
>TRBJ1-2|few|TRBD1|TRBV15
CATSRGGSGTGDGYTF
TGTGCCACCAGCAGAGGTGGATCCGGGACAGGGGACGGCTACACCTTC
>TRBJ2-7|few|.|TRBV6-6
CASSYGSTYEQYF
TGTGCCAGCAGTTATGGTTCTACTTACGAGCAGTACTTC
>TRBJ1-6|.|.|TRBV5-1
CASSSVSNSPLHF
TGCGCCAGCAGCTCCGTATCTAATTCACCCCTCCACTTT
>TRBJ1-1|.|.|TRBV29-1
CSVGAGLNTEAFF
TGCAGCGTGGGGGCAGGGTTGAACACTGAAGCTTTCTTT
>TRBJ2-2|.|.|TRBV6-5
CASKSTNTGELFF
TGTGCCAGCAAATCAACGAACACCGGGGAGCTGTTTTTT
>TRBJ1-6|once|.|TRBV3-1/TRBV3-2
CASSQVAGYNSPLHF
TGTGCCAGCAGCCAAGTTGCGGGCTATAATTCACCCCTCCACTTT
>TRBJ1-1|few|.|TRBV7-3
CASSQLGGVRTEAFF
TGTGCCAGCAGCCAATTAGGAGGGGTGAGGACTGAAGCTTTCTTT
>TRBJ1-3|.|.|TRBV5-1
CASSGRPGSKDAGNTIYF
TGCGCCAGCAGCGGCCGCCCGGGGTCTAAAGACGCTGGAAACACCATATATTTT
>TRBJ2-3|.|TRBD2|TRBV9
CASSPSGWRGTDTQYF
TGTGCCAGCAGCCCCTCCGGGTGGCGGGGGACAGATACGCAGTATTTT
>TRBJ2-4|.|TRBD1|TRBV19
CASSIGQANIQYF
TGTGCCAGTAGCATTGGACAGGCGAACATTCAGTACTTC
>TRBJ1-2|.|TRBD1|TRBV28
CASSGMDRGFYGYTF
TGTGCCAGCAGTGGGATGGACAGGGGTTTTTATGGCTACACCTTC
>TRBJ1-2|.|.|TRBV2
CASTVGGGGGYTF
TGTGCCAGCACCGTTGGGGGGGGAGGCGGCTACACCTTC
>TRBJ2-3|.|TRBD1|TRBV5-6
CASSIRDRYTDTQYF
TGTGCCAGCAGCATCCGGGACAGATACACAGATACGCAGTATTTT
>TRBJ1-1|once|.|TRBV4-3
CASSLGRGNTEAFF
TGCGCCAGCAGCCTTGGCCGCGGGAACACTGAAGCTTTCTTT
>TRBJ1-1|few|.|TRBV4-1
CASSQVHGLVNTEAFF
TGCGCCAGCAGCCAAGTTCACGGTCTGGTGAACACTGAAGCTTTCTTT
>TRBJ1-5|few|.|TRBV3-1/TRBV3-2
CASSQGTRRYFNQPQHF
TGTGCCAGCAGCCAAGGGACTAGGCGGTACTTCAATCAGCCCCAGCATTTT
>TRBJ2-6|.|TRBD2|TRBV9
CASSVDAGGLSGANVLTF
TGTGCCAGCAGCGTAGACGCGGGGGGCCTCTCTGGGGCCAACGTCCTGACTTTC
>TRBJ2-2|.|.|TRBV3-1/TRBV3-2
CASSQRGTTGELFF
TGTGCCAGCAGCCAACGCGGGACCACCGGGGAGCTGTTTTTT
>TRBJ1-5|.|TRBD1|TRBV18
CASSPPTGGNQPQHF
TGTGCCAGCTCACCGCCGACAGGGGGCAATCAGCCCCAGCATTTT
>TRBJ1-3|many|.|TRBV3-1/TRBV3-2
CASSRSGNTIYF
TGTGCCAGCAGCAGGAGTGGAAACACCATATATTTT
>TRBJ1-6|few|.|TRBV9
CASSDSGSYNSPLHF
TGTGCCAGCAGCGACAGTGGGTCCTATAATTCACCCCTCCACTTT
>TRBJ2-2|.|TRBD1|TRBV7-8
CASSLAGGALKFRELFF
TGTGCCAGCAGCTTAGCAGGGGGCGCCCTCAAGTTTCGGGAGCTGTTTTTT
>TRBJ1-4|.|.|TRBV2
CASSDGRGNEKLFF
TGTGCCAGCAGTGACGGGCGGGGAAATGAAAAACTGTTTTTT
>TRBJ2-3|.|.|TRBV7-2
CASSFGTLSTDTQYF
TGTGCCAGCAGCTTCGGTACCTTAAGCACAGATACGCAGTATTTT
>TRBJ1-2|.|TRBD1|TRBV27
CASSSRWTGTNYGYTF
TGTGCCAGCAGTTCCCGGTGGACAGGGACTAACTATGGCTACACCTTC
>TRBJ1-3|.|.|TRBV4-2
CASSQDAGTGNTIYF
TGTGCCAGCAGCCAAGATGCAGGGACTGGAAACACCATATATTTT
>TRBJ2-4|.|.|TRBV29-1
CSVETGDIQYF
TGCAGCGTCGAGACAGGAGACATTCAGTACTTC
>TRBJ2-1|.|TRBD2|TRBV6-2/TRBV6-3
CASSRSSGGTYNEQFF
TGTGCCAGCAGTAGGTCTAGCGGGGGGACGTACAATGAGCAGTTCTTC
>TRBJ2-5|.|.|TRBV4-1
CASSQDPDNPVQYF
TGCGCCAGCAGCCAAGATCCGGACAATCCCGTCCAGTACTTC
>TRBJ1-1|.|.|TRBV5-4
CASSLEAAGNTEAFF
TGTGCCAGCAGCTTGGAGGCGGCCGGGAACACTGAAGCTTTCTTT